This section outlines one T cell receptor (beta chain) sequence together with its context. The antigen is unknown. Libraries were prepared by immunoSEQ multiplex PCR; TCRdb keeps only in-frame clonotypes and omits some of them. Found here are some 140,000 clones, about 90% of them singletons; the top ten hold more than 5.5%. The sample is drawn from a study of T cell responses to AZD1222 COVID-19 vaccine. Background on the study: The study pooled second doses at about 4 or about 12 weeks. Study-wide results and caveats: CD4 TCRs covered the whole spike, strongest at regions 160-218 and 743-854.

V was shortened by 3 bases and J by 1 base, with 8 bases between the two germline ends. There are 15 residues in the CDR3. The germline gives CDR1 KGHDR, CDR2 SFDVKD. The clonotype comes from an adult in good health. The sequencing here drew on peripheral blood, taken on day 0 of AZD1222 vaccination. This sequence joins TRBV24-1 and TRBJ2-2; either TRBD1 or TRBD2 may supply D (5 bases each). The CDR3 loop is CATSDRDLNTGELFF. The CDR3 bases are TGTGCCACCAGTGATCGGGACCTGAACACCGGGGAGCTGTTTTTT.